This T cell receptor beta chain was captured by sequencing in a study of PD-1 blockade in classical Hodgkin lymphoma. Germline CDR1 reads MNHEY; CDR2 reads SVGAGI. The V end was cut by 6 bases, the J end by 9 bases, with 15 bases between. This CDR3 has 13 residues. Using immunoSEQ multiplex PCR, the repertoire was profiled, and TCRdb retains in-frame clones only, with some absent. The profile covers some 150,000 clones, with approximately 81% appearing a single time and approximately 9.6% taken by the ten largest. No patient escaped relapse after autologous stem cell transplantation, and brentuximab vedotin exposure varied.

This specimen consisted of peripheral blood mononuclear cells (PBMCs), obtained before the second cycle of nivolumab. The sequence was obtained from a human donor with classical Hodgkin lymphoma. The chain has TRBV6-5 and TRBJ2-4; TRBD1 might be the D (5 bases). The CDR3 here is CASSRQSESIQYF. CDR3 bases: TGTGCCAGCAGCCGACAGTCCGAAAGCATTCAGTACTTC.